These 24 T cell receptor beta chains originate from one sample sequenced in a study of blood T cell repertoires in COVID-19. Only in-frame clones appear in the TCRdb table, and some are missing; sequencing was by immunoSEQ multiplex PCR. Found here are some 110,000 clones, about 90% of them singletons; the top ten hold 7.9%. Sequencing was performed on peripheral blood. The receptor source for this set is a man between 65 and 79 years old who had recovered from COVID-19.

The V call is TRBV6-2 or TRBV6-3, the J call TRBJ2-7, with 7 bases that match TRBD2. CDR3 length: 15 amino acids. From germline, CDR1 is MNHEY and CDR2 SVGEGT. Trimming at V came to 0 bases and at J to 3 bases, leaving 5 bases not matched to a gene. The CDR3 DNA sequence: TGTGCCAGCAGTTACTCGGTAGCGGGCAACTACGAGCAGTACTTC. This gives the protein CASSYSVAGNYEQYF.

The chain carries TRBV11-2 and TRBJ2-2; 8 nucleotides align to TRBD1. Trimming at V came to 8 bases and at J to 1 base, leaving 15 bases not matched to a gene. CDR3 length equals 18 residues. Germline V gives CDR1 SGHAT, CDR2 FQNNGV. The CDR3 region has the DNA TGTGCCAGCGAAAATCCGGGACAGGAAGACCTGAACACCGGGGAGCTGTTTTTT. As protein: CASENPGQEDLNTGELFF. The full variable domain, its missing parts supplied by reference TRBV11-2 and TRBJ2-2, is EAGVAQSPRYKIIEKRQSVAFWCNPISGHATLYWYQQILGQGPKLLIQFQNNGVVDDSQLPKDRFSAERLKGVDSTLKIQPAKLEDSAVYLCASENPGQEDLNTGELFFGEGSRLTVL.

This rearrangement joins TRBV28 to TRBJ2-5, with 7 bases matching TRBD2. Germline assignment: CDR1 MDHEN and CDR2 SYDVKM. CDR3 length: 13 residues. V lost 7 bases, J lost 4 bases, and 6 bases stayed unmatched. Here the CDR3 reads CASNRRGSETQYF. The CDR3 bases are TGTGCCAGCAACCGGCGGGGGTCAGAGACCCAGTACTTC.

V gene TRBV7-2 combines with J gene TRBJ2-3; D possibly corresponds to TRBD1 (6 bases). Germline-derived CDR1 and CDR2 are SGHTA and FQGNSA. The CDR3 is made up of 17 amino acids. Trimming removed 2 bases from V and 1 base from J, with 16 bases in between. CDR3 nucleotide sequence: TGTGCCAGCAGCTTACTCCCTATGACAGGAGGCACAGATACGCAGTATTTT. It codes for CASSLLPMTGGTDTQYF.

V and J are TRBV10-3 and TRBJ1-1, with 8 bases matching TRBD1. The trim removed 6 bases at V and 1 base at J, leaving 1 base unmatched. Per germline, CDR1 ENHRY and CDR2 SYGVKD. The CDR3 is made up of 13 amino acids. The CDR3, as DNA: TGTGCCATCAGACAGGGGGGGAACACTGAAGCTTTCTTT. It codes for CAIRQGGNTEAFF.

The chain combines TRBV6-6 with TRBJ2-1; D unclear. Trimming pared 0 bases from V and 6 bases from J, leaving 3 bases between. The CDR3 has 12 residues. Germline CDR1 reads MNHNY; CDR2 reads SVGAGI (reference sequence). This chain's CDR3 is CASSYSGNEQFF. The CDR3 DNA is TGTGCCAGCAGTTACTCCGGCAATGAGCAGTTCTTC.

This rearrangement joins TRBV18 to TRBJ2-1; TRBD2 matches 11 bases. V shed 5 bases, J shed 4 bases, and the junction held 4 bases outside the gene matches. Germline assignment: CDR1 KGHSH and CDR2 LQKENI. There are 15 residues in the CDR3. For the CDR3, the DNA is TGTGCCAGCTCAGATGCTAGCGGGAGGTACAATGAGCAGTTCTTC. It yields the protein CASSDASGRYNEQFF.

V gene TRBV7-3 combines with J gene TRBJ2-1; 7 positions match TRBD1. Trimming took 0 bases from V and 3 from J; bases not matched to a gene: 2. The CDR3 has 15 residues. Per germline, CDR1 SGHTA and CDR2 FQGTGA. For the CDR3, the DNA is TGTGCCAGCAGCTTAACCGGGACAGACTACAATGAGCAGTTCTTC. Its protein product is CASSLTGTDYNEQFF.

This chain connects TRBV4-2 to TRBJ2-1, with TRBD2 matching over 9 bases. The CDR3 covers 20 residues. CDR1 is LGHNA and CDR2 is YNFKEQ in the germline V gene. The J segment lost 0 bases and the V segment lost 4 bases, leaving 16 bases of the junction unmatched. CDR3 sequence (DNA): TGTGCCAGCAGCCTCAGCAGCGGCGGGGGGGCAATGGGCTCCTACAATGAGCAGTTCTTC. It yields the protein CASSLSSGGGAMGSYNEQFF.

The chain couples TRBV5-1 to TRBJ2-7; 9 bases are a match to TRBD2. Trimming took 0 bases from V and 7 from J; bases not matched to a gene: 5. CDR1 and CDR2 from the germline V gene are SGHRS and YFSETQ. This CDR3 contains 14 residues. CDR3 in DNA: TGCGCCAGCAGCTTGGCCCCGCGGGGGGGGGAGCAGTACTTC. Translating it yields CASSLAPRGGEQYF. The whole variable domain, filled in from reference TRBV5-1 and TRBJ2-7, reads KAGVTQTPRYLIKTRGQQVTLSCSPISGHRSVSWYQQTPGQGLQFLFEYFSETQRNKGNFPGRFSGRQFSNSRSEMNVSTLELGDSALYLCASSLAPRGGEQYFGPGTRLTVT.

CDR3 nucleotides: TGTGCCAGTAGTCCCTGGAGGTTCGCGGGGGCCAACGTCCTGACTTTC. Amino acid sequence: CASSPWRFAGANVLTF. The chain carries TRBV19 and TRBJ2-6; TRBD2 might be the D (5 bases). Germline-derived CDR1 and CDR2 are LNHDA and SQIVND (reference sequence). The CDR3 length is 16 residues. Trimming removed 5 bases at V and 4 bases at J, with 15 bases between. The full variable domain, rest sourced from reference TRBV19 and TRBJ2-6, is DGGITQSPKYLFRKEGQNVTLSCEQNLNHDAMYWYRQDPGQGLRLIYYSQIVNDFQKGDIAEGYSVSREKKESFPLTVTSAQKNPTAFYLCASSPWRFAGANVLTFGAGSRLTVL.

This clone has only one observation. The V gene is TRBV7-6, the J gene TRBJ2-3; TRBD2 matches at 9 bases. The CDR3 runs to 19 residues. Germline values: CDR1 SGHVS, CDR2 FNYEAQ. The V and J ends lost 7 bases and 1 base, in that order; junction bases with no gene match: 18. This CDR3 reads CASTQRASGILRGTDTQYF. CDR3 coding DNA: TGTGCCAGCACCCAGAGGGCTAGCGGGATCCTTAGGGGCACAGATACGCAGTATTTT.

The rearrangement uses TRBV28 and TRBJ2-1, with 8 bases matching TRBD2. V trimming: 5 bases; J trimming: 7 bases; junction bases outside the gene matches: 10. Germline V gene data show CDR1 as MDHEN and CDR2 as SYDVKM. The CDR3 extends over 15 amino acids. The chain's CDR3 is CASSPWGTRGNEQFF. The CDR3 coding sequence is TGTGCCAGCAGTCCATGGGGGACTAGAGGGAATGAGCAGTTCTTC.

The rearrangement links TRBV5-8 to TRBJ2-7; D unresolved. Germline CDR1 and CDR2: SGHTS and YDEGEE. The CDR3 contains 13 residues. The germline V and J ends were trimmed by 0 bases and 4 bases, with 8 bases remaining between them. CDR3 DNA sequence: TGTGCCAGCAGCTTGGCTGAGTCTTACGAGCAGTACTTC. The encoded protein is CASSLAESYEQYF.

This chain joins TRBV24-1 and TRBJ2-2; TRBD1 aligns across 7 bases. Germline V gene sequence: CDR1 KGHDR, CDR2 SFDVKD. This CDR3 is 16 amino acids long. The V segment lost 3 bases and the J segment 2 bases; nucleotides outside the gene matches: 5. The CDR3 nucleotides read TGTGCCACCAGTGATCCGACAGGGTCCAACACCGGGGAGCTGTTTTTT. It encodes CATSDPTGSNTGELFF.

The chain joins TRBV28 to TRBJ2-6; the D gene is possibly TRBD2 (5 bases). This CDR3 has 14 residues. The V gene's germline CDR1 is MDHEN and CDR2 SYDVKM. Deletions cut 6 bases from V and 0 bases from J, with 6 bases between. CDR3 amino acids: CASRGSSGANVLTF. The CDR3 region has the DNA TGTGCCAGCAGAGGGAGCTCTGGGGCCAACGTCCTGACTTTC.

The chain employs TRBV11-1 and TRBJ2-1, with 8 bases fitting TRBD2. J lost 5 bases, V lost 3 bases, and 6 bases had no gene match. The CDR3 is 15 amino acids. The germline CDR1 and CDR2 sequences are SGHAT and FQDESV (reference sequence). CDR3 DNA: TGTGCCAGCAGCTTGGATCGGGGGGGAAACAATGAGCAGTTCTTC. This translates into CASSLDRGGNNEQFF.

For this clone: The junction differs from germline at one of its ends, possibly a read error. The chain couples TRBV4-1 to TRBJ2-5; tentatively, D is TRBD2 (5 bases). Germline V gives CDR1 MGHRA, CDR2 YSYEKL. CDR3 size: 13 residues. The CDR3 coding sequence is TGCGCCAGCAGTCAAGTCGGTACTAGAGACCAGTACTTC. Protein sequence: CASSQVGTRDQYF.

The CDR3, as DNA: TGTGCCAGCAGCCGAGCCCTGACTAGCGGGAGGGCCGCTGGGGCCAACGTCCTGACTTTC. Translating gives CASSRALTSGRAAGANVLTF. The chain has TRBV4-2 and TRBJ2-6; 14 bases align to TRBD2. CDR1 and CDR2 from the germline V gene are LGHNA and YNFKEQ. J lost 2 bases, V lost 4 bases, and 10 bases had no gene match. The CDR3 totals 20 residues.

The genes are TRBV19 and TRBJ2-1; TRBD1 matches at 7 bases. Germline V gene lookup returns CDR1 LNHDA and CDR2 SQIVND (reference sequence). The CDR3 runs 13 residues. V dropped 5 bases and J dropped 6; count of bases not matched to a gene: 4. The CDR3 loop is CASSGQAGNEQFF. The CDR3 bases are TGTGCCAGTAGTGGACAGGCCGGCAATGAGCAGTTCTTC.

The rearrangement joins TRBV24-1 to TRBJ2-1; TRBD2 agrees at 14 bases. The germline V gene has CDR1 KGHDR and CDR2 SFDVKD. The CDR3 is made up of 22 amino acids. V lost 4 bases, J lost 4 bases, and 20 bases stayed unmatched. The DNA of the CDR3 is TGTGCCACCAGTGACTCAGGGACTAGCGGGAGACCTTACTCTAGTGCGTACAATGAGCAGTTCTTC. Its protein is CATSDSGTSGRPYSSAYNEQFF.

This CDR3 reads CATSRDLGGRTYEQYF. As DNA, the CDR3 is TGTGCCACCAGCAGAGATCTCGGGGGGCGAACTTACGAGCAGTACTTC. The genes are TRBV15 and TRBJ2-7; a weak D match, TRBD2 (7 bases). This CDR3 has 16 amino acids. Germline values: CDR1 LNHNV, CDR2 YYDKDF (reference sequence). Trimming left V 0 bases short and J 4 bases short, with 16 bases between.

This chain uses TRBV5-1 with TRBJ1-6; D possibly corresponds to TRBD1 (6 bases). V lost 2 bases and J 10 bases, leaving 13 bases between the germline ends. The CDR3 has 14 amino acids. Germline CDR1 and CDR2: SGHRS and YFSETQ. CDR3 in DNA: TGCGCCAGCAGCTTACAGGGAACCGGGTCACCCCTCCACTTT. Translated: CASSLQGTGSPLHF.

The chain carries TRBV10-3 and TRBJ1-1, with TRBD1 identical over 7 bases. Germline-derived CDR1 and CDR2 are ENHRY and SYGVKD. The CDR3 sequence is 14 residues long. V was clipped by 2 bases and J by 5 bases; unmatched bases: 5. The CDR3 DNA sequence: TGTGCCATCAGTGAGGTGGAGGGGGCGACTGAAGCTTTCTTT. Protein sequence: CAISEVEGATEAFF.